This T cell receptor beta chain stems from a study of early T cells in non-severe SARS-CoV-2 infection. Study-wide background: It was bulk RNA from unsorted whole blood that was sequenced, and the chains were unpaired.

The protocol attached unique molecular identifiers to individual cDNA molecules. From the 5' RACE reads, TCRdb called clonotypes with MiXCR, one entry per CDR3 protein. Of 43,000 or so distinct CDR3 sequences in the sample, under 7.5% were seen once. Study observations and caveats: VDJdb matching, biased toward anti-spike CD8 responses, missed private and CD4 specificities.

Germline V lookup: CDR1 DFQATT, CDR2 SNEGSKA (reference sequence). V lost 5 bases to trimming and J lost 6 bases; unmatched junction nucleotides: 18. The CDR3 covers 17 residues. This clonotype was counted many times. Its antigen is still unknown. Given the absence of the conserved phenylalanine or tryptophan at the CDR3 end, a read error is likely. The chain carries TRBV20-1 and TRBJ2-1; 8 bases map to TRBD2. The sample consisted of whole blood. This clonotype was sampled from an adult who was a healthcare worker with PCR-confirmed SARS-CoV-2 infection or an uninfected control (not recorded which). CDR3 DNA: TGCAGTGCTCCCAACCCTCAACGGGGGGGCTTATCCAATGAGCAGTTCTTG. Translated: CSAPNPQRGGLSNEQFL.